The 11 T cell receptor beta chains given below trace back to one sample, sequenced in a study of CD8+ T cells in alopecia areata. Specified treatment: oral pan-JAK inhibitor, 5-10 mg twice daily. RNA was isolated and reverse transcribed to cDNA, the sequencing template. The data were produced by immunoSEQ multiplex PCR, yet TCRdb's version contains in-frame clones alone and is incomplete. The sample consists of approximately 90,000 clones, about two thirds of them appearing once. Specimen: CD8+ T cells sorted from blood, collected between weeks 43 and 45, from a patient treated with tofacitinib. Source of these receptors: a human donor with alopecia areata.

The chain employs TRBV5-1 and TRBJ2-5; TRBD1 aligns across 11 bases. Germline assignment: CDR1 SGHRS and CDR2 YFSETQ. The CDR3 runs to 14 residues. Losses at the gene ends were 7 bases for V and 6 bases for J; bases not matched to a gene: 8. CDR3 residues: CASGGQGAFKTQYF. The CDR3 DNA reads TGCGCCAGCGGTGGACAGGGGGCATTTAAGACCCAGTACTTC.

Only one count was recorded for this clone. CDR3 in amino acids: CASSYTGGQDEQFF. Here the CDR3 DNA reads TGTGCCAGCAGCTACACGGGGGGGCAGGATGAGCAGTTCTTC. The chain has TRBV7-9 and TRBJ2-1; 8 bases line up with TRBD2. Germline CDR1 SEHNR, CDR2 FQNEAQ (reference sequence). The junction had 7 bases not matched to a gene; V was cut back by 4 bases and J by 8 bases. This CDR3 has 14 residues.

This chain links TRBV19 with TRBJ2-3; 10 bases line up with TRBD2. The trim removed 5 bases at V and 2 bases at J, leaving 4 bases unmatched. The CDR3 is 15 residues long. The germline CDR1 and CDR2 sequences are LNHDA and SQIVND (reference sequence). The CDR3 loop reads CASSPLAGATDTQYF. The CDR3 DNA is TGTGCCAGTAGTCCGCTAGCGGGGGCCACAGATACGCAGTATTTT.

This clone was detected once. The chain has TRBV10-3 and TRBJ2-7; TRBD1 might be the D (5 bases). Trimming cost V 0 bases and J 0 bases, with 15 bases left between them. This CDR3 comprises 17 residues. Per germline, CDR1 ENHRY and CDR2 SYGVKD. The CDR3 here is CAISESISAGFSYEQYF. In DNA form, the CDR3 reads TGTGCCATCAGTGAGTCGATATCGGCAGGGTTCTCCTACGAGCAGTACTTC.

V and J are TRBV4-3 and TRBJ2-7, with 8 nucleotides matching TRBD2. The CDR3 has 16 amino acids. Trimming cost V 1 base and J 0 bases; bases outside gene matches: 5. CDR1 and CDR2 (germline): LGHNA, YSLEER. The CDR3 reads CASSQGERGSSYEQYF. The CDR3 DNA follows: TGCGCCAGCAGCCAAGGGGAGCGGGGGTCCTCCTACGAGCAGTACTTC.

The V call is TRBV6-5, the J call TRBJ1-2; D is perhaps TRBD1 (6 bases). CDR1 MNHEY and CDR2 SVGAGI come from the germline V gene. This CDR3 has 12 amino acids. Trimming shortened V by 4 bases and J by 6 bases, and 9 bases separated the two germline ends. The CDR3 spells CASSLQGDGYTF. The CDR3 DNA is TGTGCCAGCAGTTTACAGGGAGATGGCTACACCTTC.

Points on this clone: The junction differs from germline at one of its ends, possibly a read error. The chain carries TRBV30 and TRBJ1-1; no reliable D call. This CDR3 is built from 12 residues. Germline CDR1 GTSNPN, CDR2 SVGIG (reference sequence). Here the CDR3 DNA reads TGTGCCTGGAGCCTGGGGAACCCTGAAGCTTTCTTT. It encodes CAWSLGNPEAFF.

This chain uses TRBV7-2 with TRBJ2-7; D unresolved. Germline V lookup: CDR1 SGHTA, CDR2 FQGNSA. The CDR3 totals 14 residues. V was clipped by 5 bases and J by 7 bases, with 18 bases between them. The chain's CDR3 is CASSLRFYEGEQYF. As DNA, the CDR3 is TGTGCCAGCAGCCTTCGGTTTTATGAAGGGGAGCAGTACTTC.

The sample holds a few counts of this clone. The chain joins TRBV14 to TRBJ2-6, with D unclear. This CDR3 contains 15 residues. The germline V gene has CDR1 SGHDN and CDR2 FVKESK. V lost 1 base to trimming and J lost 2 bases, with 6 bases between them. The CDR3, as DNA: TGTGCCAGCAGCCAAGTAGGGACTGGGGCCAACGTCCTGACTTTC. Translating it yields CASSQVGTGANVLTF.

The gene calls are TRBV19 and TRBJ1-2; D gene ambiguous. Germline V gene data show CDR1 as LNHDA and CDR2 as SQIVND (reference sequence). CDR3 size: 13 residues. V was clipped by 3 bases and J by 4 bases, with 9 bases between them. In nucleotides, the CDR3 is TGTGCCAGTAGTATCGGTCCAGCCTATGGCTACACCTTC. Translating gives CASSIGPAYGYTF.

DNA for the CDR3: TGTGCCTGCCGCACTAGCGGGGGAGGCACCGGGGAGCTGTTTTTT. Amino acid sequence: CACRTSGGGTGELFF. This chain joins TRBV30 and TRBJ2-2; 11 bases match TRBD2. The V gene's germline CDR1 is GTSNPN and CDR2 SVGIG (reference sequence). This CDR3 contains 15 residues. V lost 6 bases, J lost 4 bases, and 7 bases stayed unmatched.